This T cell receptor beta chain was sequenced for a study of low-dose radiotherapy and immunotherapy resistance in tumors. The wider study: 1 Gy per fraction was delivered to Cohort 2 every two weeks, for 13 Gy total over 26 weeks.

Alpha- and beta-chain coverage of first-strand cDNA came from TRAV- and TRBV-specific primers. TCRs were put through approximately 20 PCR cycles of amplification with Phusion. A constant-region primer and the V-primer adapter served as the primer pair. Each CDR3 protein is one row after TCRdb ran MiXCR on the reads. Here the sample spans 50,000 or so distinct CDR3 sequences, roughly 23% being singletons. The CDR3 extends over 11 amino acids. V lost 8 bases to trimming and J lost 7 bases, with 8 bases between them. This clonotype has ten or more counts. Time point: after trial treatment. As to treatment: LDRT plus nivolumab, ipilimumab, low-dose cyclophosphamide and aspirin (RACIN trial). Along with nivolumab and ipilimumab, donors received aspirin, low-dose cyclophosphamide and low-dose radiotherapy. Those eligible were patients bearing advanced solid tumors lacking tumor-infiltrating lymphocytes.

The sequencing here drew on PBMCs, taken after low-dose radiotherapy plus immunotherapy. The clonotype comes from a male donor with prostate cancer. This sequence joins TRBV12-3 or TRBV12-4 and TRBJ2-2; D perhaps matches TRBD1 (5 bases). The CDR3 spells CASCRDGELFF. CDR3 coding DNA: TGTGCCAGCTGCAGGGACGGGGAGCTGTTTTTT.